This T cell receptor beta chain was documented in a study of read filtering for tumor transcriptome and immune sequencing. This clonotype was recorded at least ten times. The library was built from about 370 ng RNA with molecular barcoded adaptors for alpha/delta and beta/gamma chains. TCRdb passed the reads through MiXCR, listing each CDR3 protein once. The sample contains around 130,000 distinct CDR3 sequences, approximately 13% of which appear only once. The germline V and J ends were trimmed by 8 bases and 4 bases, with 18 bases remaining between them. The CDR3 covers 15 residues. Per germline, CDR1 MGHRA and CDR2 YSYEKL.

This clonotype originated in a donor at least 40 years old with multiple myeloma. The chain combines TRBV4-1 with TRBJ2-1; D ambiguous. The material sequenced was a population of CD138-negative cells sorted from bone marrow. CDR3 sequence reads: CASGVSSLGYNEQFF. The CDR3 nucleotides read TGCGCCAGCGGGGTAAGCAGCCTGGGGTACAATGAGCAGTTCTTC.